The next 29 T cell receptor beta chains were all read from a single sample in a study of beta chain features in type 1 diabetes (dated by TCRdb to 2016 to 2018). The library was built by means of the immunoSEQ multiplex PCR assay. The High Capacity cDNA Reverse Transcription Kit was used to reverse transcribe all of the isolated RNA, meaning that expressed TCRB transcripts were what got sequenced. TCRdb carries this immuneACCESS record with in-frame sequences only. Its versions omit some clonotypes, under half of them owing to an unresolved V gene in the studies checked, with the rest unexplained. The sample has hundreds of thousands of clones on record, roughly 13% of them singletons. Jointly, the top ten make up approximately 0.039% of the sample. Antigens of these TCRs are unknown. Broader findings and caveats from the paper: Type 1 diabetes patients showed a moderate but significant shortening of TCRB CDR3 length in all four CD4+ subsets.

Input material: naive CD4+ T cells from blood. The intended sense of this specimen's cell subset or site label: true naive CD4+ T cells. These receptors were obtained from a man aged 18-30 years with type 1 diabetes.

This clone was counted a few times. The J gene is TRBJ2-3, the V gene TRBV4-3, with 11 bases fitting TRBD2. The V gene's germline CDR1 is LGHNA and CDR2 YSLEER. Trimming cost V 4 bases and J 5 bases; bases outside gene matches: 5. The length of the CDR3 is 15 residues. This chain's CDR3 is CASSLSGTSGDTQYF. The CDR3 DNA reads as TGCGCCAGCAGCCTTTCCGGGACTAGCGGAGATACGCAGTATTTT.

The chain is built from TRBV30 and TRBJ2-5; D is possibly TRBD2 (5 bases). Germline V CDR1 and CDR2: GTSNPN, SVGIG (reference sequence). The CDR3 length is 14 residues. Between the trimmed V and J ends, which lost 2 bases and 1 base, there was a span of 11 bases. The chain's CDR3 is CAWSRGLGQETQYF. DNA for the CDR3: TGTGCCTGGAGTCGTGGACTGGGCCAAGAGACCCAGTACTTC.

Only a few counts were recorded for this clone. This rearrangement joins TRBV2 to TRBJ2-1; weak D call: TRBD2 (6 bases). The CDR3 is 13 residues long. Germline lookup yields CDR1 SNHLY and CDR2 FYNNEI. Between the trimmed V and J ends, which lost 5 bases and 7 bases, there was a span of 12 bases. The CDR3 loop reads CASSRASENEQFF. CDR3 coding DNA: TGTGCCAGCAGTAGAGCTAGCGAGAATGAGCAGTTCTTC.

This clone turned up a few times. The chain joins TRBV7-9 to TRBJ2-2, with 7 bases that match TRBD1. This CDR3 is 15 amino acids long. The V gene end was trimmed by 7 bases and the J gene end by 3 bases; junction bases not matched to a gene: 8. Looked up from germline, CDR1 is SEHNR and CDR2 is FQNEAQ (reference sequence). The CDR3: CASTQGDRDTGELFF. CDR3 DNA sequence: TGTGCCAGCACCCAGGGGGACAGAGACACCGGGGAGCTGTTTTTT. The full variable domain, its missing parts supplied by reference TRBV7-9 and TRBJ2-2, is DTGVSQNPRHKITKRGQNVTFRCDPISEHNRLYWYRQTLGQGPEFLTYFQNEAQLEKSRLLSDRFSAERPKGSFSTLEIQRTEQGDSAMYLCASTQGDRDTGELFFGEGSRLTVL.

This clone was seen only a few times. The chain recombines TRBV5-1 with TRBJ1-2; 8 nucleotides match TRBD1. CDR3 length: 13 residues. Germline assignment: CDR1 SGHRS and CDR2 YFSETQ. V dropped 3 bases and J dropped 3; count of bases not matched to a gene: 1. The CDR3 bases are TGCGCCAGCAGCTGGGGACAGGACTATGGCTACACCTTC. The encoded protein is CASSWGQDYGYTF.

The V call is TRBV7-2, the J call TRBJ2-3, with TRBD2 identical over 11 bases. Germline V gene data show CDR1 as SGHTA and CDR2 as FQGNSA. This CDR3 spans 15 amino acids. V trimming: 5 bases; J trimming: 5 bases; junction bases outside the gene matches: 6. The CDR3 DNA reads TGTGCCAGCAGCCCAAGACTAGCGGGAAGAGATACGCAGTATTTT. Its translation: CASSPRLAGRDTQYF.

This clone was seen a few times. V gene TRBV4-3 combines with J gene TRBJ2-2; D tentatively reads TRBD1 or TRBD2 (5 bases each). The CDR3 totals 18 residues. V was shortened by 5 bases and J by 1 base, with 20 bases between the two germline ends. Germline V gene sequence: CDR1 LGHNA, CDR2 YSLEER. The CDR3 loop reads CASSGRVGVWENTGELFF. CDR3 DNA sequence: TGCGCCAGCAGCGGGAGAGTGGGGGTATGGGAGAACACCGGGGAGCTGTTTTTT.

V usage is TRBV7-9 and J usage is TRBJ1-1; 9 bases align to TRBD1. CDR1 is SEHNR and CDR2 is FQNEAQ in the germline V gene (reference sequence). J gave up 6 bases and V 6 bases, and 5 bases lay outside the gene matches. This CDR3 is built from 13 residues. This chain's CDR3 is CASSDRTGAEAFF. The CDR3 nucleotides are TGTGCCAGCAGTGACCGGACAGGGGCTGAAGCTTTCTTT.

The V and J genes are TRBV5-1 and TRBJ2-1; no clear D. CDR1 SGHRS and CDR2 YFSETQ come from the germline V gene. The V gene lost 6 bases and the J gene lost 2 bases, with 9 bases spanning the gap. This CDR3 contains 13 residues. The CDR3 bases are TGCGCCAGCATCGCCGAACCCTACAATGAGCAGTTCTTC. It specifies CASIAEPYNEQFF.

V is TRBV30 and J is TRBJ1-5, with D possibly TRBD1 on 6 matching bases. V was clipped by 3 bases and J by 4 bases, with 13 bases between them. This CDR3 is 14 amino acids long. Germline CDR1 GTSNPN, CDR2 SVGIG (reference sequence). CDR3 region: CAWSGRTENQPQHF. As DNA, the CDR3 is TGTGCCTGGAGCGGTCGGACAGAAAATCAGCCCCAGCATTTT.

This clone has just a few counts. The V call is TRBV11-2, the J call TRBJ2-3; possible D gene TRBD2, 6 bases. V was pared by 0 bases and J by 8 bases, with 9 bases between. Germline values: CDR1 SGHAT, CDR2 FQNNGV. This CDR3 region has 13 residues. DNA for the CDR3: TGTGCCAGCAGCTTAGATAGGAGGGGTACGCAGTATTTT. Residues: CASSLDRRGTQYF.

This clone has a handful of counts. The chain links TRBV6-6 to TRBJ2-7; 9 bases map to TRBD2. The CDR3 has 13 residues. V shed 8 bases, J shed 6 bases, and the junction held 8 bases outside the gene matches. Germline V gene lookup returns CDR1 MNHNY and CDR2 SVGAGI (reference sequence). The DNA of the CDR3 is TGTGCCAGCGTTCATAGCGGGAGTCCCGAGCAGTACTTC. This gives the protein CASVHSGSPEQYF.

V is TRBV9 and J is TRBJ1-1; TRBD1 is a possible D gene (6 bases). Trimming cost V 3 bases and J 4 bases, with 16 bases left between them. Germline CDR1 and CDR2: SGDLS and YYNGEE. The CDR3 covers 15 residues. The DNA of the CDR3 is TGTGCCAGCAGCGCCATTCAGGGGATGGCCACTGAAGCTTTCTTT. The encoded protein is CASSAIQGMATEAFF. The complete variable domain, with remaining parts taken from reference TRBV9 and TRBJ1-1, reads DSGVTQTPKHLITATGQRVTLRCSPRSGDLSVYWYQQSLDQGLQFLIQYYNGEERAKGNILERFSAQQFPDLHSELNLSSLELGDSALYFCASSAIQGMATEAFFGQGTRLTVV.

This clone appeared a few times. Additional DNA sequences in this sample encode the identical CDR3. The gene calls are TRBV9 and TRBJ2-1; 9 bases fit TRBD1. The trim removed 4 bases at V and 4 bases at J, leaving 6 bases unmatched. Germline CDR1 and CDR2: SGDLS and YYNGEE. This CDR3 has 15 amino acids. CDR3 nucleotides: TGTGCCAGCAGCCCTACGGGACAGGGTTACAATGAGCAGTTCTTC. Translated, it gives CASSPTGQGYNEQFF.

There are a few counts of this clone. This CDR3 is CASSQDRARGGYTF. The CDR3 nucleotides read TGCGCCAGCAGCCAAGATCGGGCCAGGGGTGGCTACACCTTC. The chain recombines TRBV4-3 with TRBJ1-2; possibly TRBD1 for D (6 bases). The CDR3 has 14 amino acids. CDR1 LGHNA and CDR2 YSLEER come from the germline V gene. Trimming removed 0 bases from V and 7 bases from J, with 12 bases in between.

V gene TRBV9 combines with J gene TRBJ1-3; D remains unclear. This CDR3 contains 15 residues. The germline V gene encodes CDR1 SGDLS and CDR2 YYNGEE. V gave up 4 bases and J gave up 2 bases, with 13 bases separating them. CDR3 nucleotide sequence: TGTGCCAGCAGCTCGAGTCGAAGCACTGGAAACACCATATATTTT. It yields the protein CASSSSRSTGNTIYF.

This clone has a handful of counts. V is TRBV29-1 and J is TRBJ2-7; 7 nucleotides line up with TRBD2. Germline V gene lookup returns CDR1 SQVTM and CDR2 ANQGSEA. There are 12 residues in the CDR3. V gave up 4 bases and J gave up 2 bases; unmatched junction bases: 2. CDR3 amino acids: CSVGRGTYEQYF. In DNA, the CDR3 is TGCAGCGTTGGGCGGGGGACCTACGAGCAGTACTTC.

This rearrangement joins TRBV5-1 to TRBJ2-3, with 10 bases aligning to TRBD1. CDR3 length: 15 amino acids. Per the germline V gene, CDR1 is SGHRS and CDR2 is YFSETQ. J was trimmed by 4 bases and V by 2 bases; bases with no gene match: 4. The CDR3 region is CASSFIGQGADTQYF. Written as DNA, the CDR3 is TGCGCCAGCAGCTTCATTGGACAGGGGGCAGATACGCAGTATTTT.

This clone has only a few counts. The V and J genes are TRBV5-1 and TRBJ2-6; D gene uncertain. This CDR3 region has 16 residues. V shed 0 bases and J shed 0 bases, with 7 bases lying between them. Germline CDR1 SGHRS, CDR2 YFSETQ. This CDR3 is CASSLESGSGANVLTF. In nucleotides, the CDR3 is TGCGCCAGCAGCTTGGAATCCGGCTCTGGGGCCAACGTCCTGACTTTC. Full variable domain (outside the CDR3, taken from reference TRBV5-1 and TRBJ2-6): KAGVTQTPRYLIKTRGQQVTLSCSPISGHRSVSWYQQTPGQGLQFLFEYFSETQRNKGNFPGRFSGRQFSNSRSEMNVSTLELGDSALYLCASSLESGSGANVLTFGAGSRLTVL.

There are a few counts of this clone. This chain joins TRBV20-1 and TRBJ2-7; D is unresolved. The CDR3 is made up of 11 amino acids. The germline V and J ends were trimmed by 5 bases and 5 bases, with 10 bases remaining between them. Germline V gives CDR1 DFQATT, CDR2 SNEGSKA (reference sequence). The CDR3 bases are TGCAGTGCTGCAGACTTGAACGAGCAGTACTTC. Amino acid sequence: CSAADLNEQYF.

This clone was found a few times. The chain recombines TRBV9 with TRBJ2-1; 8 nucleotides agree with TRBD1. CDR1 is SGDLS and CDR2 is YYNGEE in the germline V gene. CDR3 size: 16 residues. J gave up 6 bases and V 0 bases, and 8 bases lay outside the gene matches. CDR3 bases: TGTGCCAGCAGCGTAGCTAACAGGGGGGATATCAATGAGCAGTTCTTC. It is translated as CASSVANRGDINEQFF.

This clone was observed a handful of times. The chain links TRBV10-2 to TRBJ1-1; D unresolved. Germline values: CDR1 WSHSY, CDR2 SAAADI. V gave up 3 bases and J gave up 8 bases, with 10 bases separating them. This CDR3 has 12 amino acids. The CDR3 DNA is TGCGCCAGCAGTGATCACTCCAAAGAAGCTTTCTTT. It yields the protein CASSDHSKEAFF.

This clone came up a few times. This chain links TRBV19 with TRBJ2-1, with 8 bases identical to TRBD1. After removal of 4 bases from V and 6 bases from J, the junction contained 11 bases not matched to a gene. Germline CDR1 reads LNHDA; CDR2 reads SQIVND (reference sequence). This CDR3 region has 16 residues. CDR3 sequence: CASSTQGAQRPNEQFF. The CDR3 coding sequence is TGTGCCAGTAGTACCCAGGGGGCCCAAAGACCCAATGAGCAGTTCTTC. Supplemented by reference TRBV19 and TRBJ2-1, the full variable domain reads DGGITQSPKYLFRKEGQNVTLSCEQNLNHDAMYWYRQDPGQGLRLIYYSQIVNDFQKGDIAEGYSVSREKKESFPLTVTSAQKNPTAFYLCASSTQGAQRPNEQFFGPGTRLTVL.

The CDR3 reads CASSYTVGHTGELFF. The CDR3 DNA is TGTGCCAGCAGCTATACCGTGGGACATACCGGGGAGCTGTTTTTT. The V call is TRBV7-2, the J call TRBJ2-2; the D gene is possibly TRBD1 (6 bases). Trimming left V 4 bases short and J 5 bases short, with 14 bases between. The CDR3 covers 15 residues. Germline assignment: CDR1 SGHTA and CDR2 FQGNSA.

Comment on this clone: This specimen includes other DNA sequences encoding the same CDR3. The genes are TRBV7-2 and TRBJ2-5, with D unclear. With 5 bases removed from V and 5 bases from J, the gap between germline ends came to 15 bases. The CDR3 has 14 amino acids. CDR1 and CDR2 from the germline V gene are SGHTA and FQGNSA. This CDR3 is CASSPGRASETQYF. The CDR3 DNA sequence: TGTGCCAGCAGCCCTGGTCGCGCCAGCGAGACCCAGTACTTC.

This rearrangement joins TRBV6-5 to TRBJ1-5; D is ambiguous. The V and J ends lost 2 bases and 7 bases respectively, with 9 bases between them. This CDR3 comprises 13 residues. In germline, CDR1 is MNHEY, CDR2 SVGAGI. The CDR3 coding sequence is TGTGCCAGCAGTTACCAGCCTGACCAGCCCCAGCATTTT. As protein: CASSYQPDQPQHF.

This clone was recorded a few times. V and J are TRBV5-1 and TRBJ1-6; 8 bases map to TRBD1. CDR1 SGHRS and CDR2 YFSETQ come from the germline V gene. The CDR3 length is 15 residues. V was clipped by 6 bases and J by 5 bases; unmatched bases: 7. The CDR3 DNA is TGCGCCAGCACACCGACAGGGGTCCATAATTCACCCCTCCACTTT. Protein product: CASTPTGVHNSPLHF.

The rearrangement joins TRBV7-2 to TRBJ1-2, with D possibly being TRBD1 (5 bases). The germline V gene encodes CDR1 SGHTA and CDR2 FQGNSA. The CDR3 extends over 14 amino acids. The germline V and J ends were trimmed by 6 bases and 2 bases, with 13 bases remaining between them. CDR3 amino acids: CASSQGRGNYGYTF. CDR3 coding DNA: TGTGCCAGCAGTCAGGGACGCGGGAACTATGGCTACACCTTC.

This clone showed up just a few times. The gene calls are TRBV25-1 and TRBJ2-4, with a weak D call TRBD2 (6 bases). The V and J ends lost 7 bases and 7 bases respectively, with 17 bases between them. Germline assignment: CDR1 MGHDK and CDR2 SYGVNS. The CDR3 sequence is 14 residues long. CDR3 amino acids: CASTRGGDGNIQYF. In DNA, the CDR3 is TGTGCCAGCACTAGGGGCGGGGACGGGAACATTCAGTACTTC. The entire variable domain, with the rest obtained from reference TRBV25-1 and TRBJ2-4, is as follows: EADIYQTPRYLVIGTGKKITLECSQTMGHDKMYWYQQDPGMELHLIHYSYGVNSTEKGDLSSESTVSRIRTEHFPLTLESARPSHTSQYLCASTRGGDGNIQYFGAGTRLSVL.